This TCR beta chain was retrieved from a study of blood T cells in healthy people across ages. Trimming cost V 0 bases and J 2 bases; bases outside gene matches: 10. The CDR3 spans 16 residues. Looked up from germline, CDR1 is DFQATT and CDR2 is SNEGSKA (reference sequence). Combining a sample-barcoded 5' primer with a J-beta primer mix, a second PCR ran for about 7 to 12 cycles. TCRdb passed the 5' RACE reads through MiXCR, listing each CDR3 protein once. The sample yields some 1.8 million distinct CDR3 sequences, approximately 40% seen once. The receptor's source is a human donor in good health. The rearrangement uses TRBV20-1 and TRBJ2-7; 7 nucleotides match TRBD1. The sequencing input was blood. CDR3 region: CSARDPRGDRAYEQYF. The DNA of the CDR3 is TGCAGTGCTAGAGACCCCCGTGGAGACAGGGCCTACGAGCAGTACTTC.